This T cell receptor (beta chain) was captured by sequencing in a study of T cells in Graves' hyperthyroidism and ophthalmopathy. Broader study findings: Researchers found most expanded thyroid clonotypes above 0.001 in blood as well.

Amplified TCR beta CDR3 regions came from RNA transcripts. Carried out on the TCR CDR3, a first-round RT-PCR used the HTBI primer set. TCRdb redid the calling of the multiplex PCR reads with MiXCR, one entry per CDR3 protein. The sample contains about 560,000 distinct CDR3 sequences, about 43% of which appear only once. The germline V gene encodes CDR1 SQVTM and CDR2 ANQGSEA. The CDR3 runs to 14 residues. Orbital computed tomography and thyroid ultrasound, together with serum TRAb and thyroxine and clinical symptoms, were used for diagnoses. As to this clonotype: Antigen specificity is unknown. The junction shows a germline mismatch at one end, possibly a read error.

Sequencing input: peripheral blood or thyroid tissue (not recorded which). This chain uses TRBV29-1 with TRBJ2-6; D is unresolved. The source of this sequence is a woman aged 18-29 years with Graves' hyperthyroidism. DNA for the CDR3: TGCAGCGTTGCCGAGAATCCCGAGGCCAACGTCCTGACCTTC. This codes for CSVAENPEANVLTF.